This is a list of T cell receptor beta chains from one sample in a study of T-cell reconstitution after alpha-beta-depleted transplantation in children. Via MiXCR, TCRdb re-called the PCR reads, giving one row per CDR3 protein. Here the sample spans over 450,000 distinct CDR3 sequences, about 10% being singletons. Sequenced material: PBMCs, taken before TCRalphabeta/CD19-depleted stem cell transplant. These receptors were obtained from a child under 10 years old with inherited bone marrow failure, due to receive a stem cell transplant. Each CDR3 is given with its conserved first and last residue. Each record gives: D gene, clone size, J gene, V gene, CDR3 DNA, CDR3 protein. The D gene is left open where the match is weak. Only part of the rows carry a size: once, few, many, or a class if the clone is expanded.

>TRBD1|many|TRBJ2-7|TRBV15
TGTGCCACCGGAACTCAGACAGGGAGCTCCTACGAGCAGTACTTC
CATGTQTGSSYEQYF
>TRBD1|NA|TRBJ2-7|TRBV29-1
TGCAGCGTTACCGGACAGGGGGGGTACGAGCAGTACTTC
CSVTGQGGYEQYF
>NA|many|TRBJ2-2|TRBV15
TGTGCCACCAGCAGAGATCTGGTGGACACCGGGGAGCTGTTTTTT
CATSRDLVDTGELFF
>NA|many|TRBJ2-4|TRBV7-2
TGTGCCAGCAGCTTAGCGCTAGGGCCTACGGACATTCAGTACTTC
CASSLALGPTDIQYF
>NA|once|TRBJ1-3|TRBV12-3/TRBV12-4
TGTGCCAGCAGTTGGGCGGCGAACTCTGGAAACACCATATATTTT
CASSWAANSGNTIYF
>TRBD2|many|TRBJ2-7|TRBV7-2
TGTGCCAGCAGTTACGGGACTAGCGGGAGGGGTGAGCAGTACTTC
CASSYGTSGRGEQYF
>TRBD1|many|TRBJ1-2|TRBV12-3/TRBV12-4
TGTGCCAGCAGTCAGGGACAGGGGTTGTCTGGCTACACCTTC
CASSQGQGLSGYTF
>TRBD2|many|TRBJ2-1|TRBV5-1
TGCGCCAGCAGCTGGACCCCTAGCGGTTCTACTTACAATGAGCAGTTCTTC
CASSWTPSGSTYNEQFF
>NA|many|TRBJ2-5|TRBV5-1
TGCGCCAGCAGCTTGGGGCCGGGGACGGAGGAGACCCAGTACTTC
CASSLGPGTEETQYF
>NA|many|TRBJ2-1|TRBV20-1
TGCAGTGCCTCGGGGCGACGCTCCTACAATGAGCAGTTCTTC
CSASGRRSYNEQFF
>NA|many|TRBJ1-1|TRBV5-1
TGCGCCAGCAGCTTAGAGGCGTTGAACACTGAAGCTTTCTTT
CASSLEALNTEAFF
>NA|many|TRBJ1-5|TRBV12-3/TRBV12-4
TGTGCCAGCAGTTTTGCGGGGGGAGGTCAGCCCCAGCATTTT
CASSFAGGGQPQHF
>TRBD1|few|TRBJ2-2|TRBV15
TGTGCCACCTCTACAGGGGGTGACACCGGGGAGCTGTTTTTT
CATSTGGDTGELFF
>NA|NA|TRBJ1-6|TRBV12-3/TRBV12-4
TGTGCCAGCAGTTTCAGAGGGCTTGATAATTCACCCCTCCACTTT
CASSFRGLDNSPLHF
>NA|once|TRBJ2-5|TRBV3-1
TGTGCCAGCAGCACACCCGGGACTCGCCAAGAGAGCCAGTACTTC
CASSTPGTRQESQYF
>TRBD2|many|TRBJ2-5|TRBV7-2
TGTGCCAGCAGCCCCTTAGCGGGGGTCAAAGAGACCCAGTACTTC
CASSPLAGVKETQYF
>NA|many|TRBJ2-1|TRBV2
TGTGCCAGCAGGGGGCTAGCGCTCTCCTACAATGAGCAGTTCTTC
CASRGLALSYNEQFF
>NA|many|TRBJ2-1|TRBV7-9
NA
CASSFWRGLQNEQFF
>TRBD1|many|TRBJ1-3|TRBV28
TGTGCCAGCAGGCCGAAATCCAGGACAGGGAGGCGAGGAAACACCATATATTTT
CASRPKSRTGRRGNTIYF
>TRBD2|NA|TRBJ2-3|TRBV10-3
TGTGCCATCACCTCCGGACTAGAAGATACGCAGTATTTT
CAITSGLEDTQYF
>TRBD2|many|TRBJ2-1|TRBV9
TGTGCCAGCAGCCCCTGGGGGAGGGCCTTTGATGAGCAGTTCTTC
CASSPWGRAFDEQFF
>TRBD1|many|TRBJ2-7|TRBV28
TGTGCCAGCAGTTTTAGGGGACAGGGCCACGAGCAGTACTTC
CASSFRGQGHEQYF
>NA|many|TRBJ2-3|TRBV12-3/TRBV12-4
TGTGCCAGCAGTTTGTTTGGGAGCACAGATACGCAGTATTTT
CASSLFGSTDTQYF
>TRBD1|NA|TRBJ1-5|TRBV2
TGTGCCAGCAGTGCGGGAAGGACAGGGGGCAATCAGCCCCAGCATTTT
CASSAGRTGGNQPQHF
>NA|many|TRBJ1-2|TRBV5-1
TGCGCCAGCAGCTTCGACAGTTATGGCTACACCTTC
CASSFDSYGYTF
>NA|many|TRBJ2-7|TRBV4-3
TGCGCCAGCAGCCAAGAATTTCTTCTCTCCTACGAGCAGTACTTC
CASSQEFLLSYEQYF
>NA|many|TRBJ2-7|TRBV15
TGTGCCACCAGGGGTGGGGGGATATACGAGCAGTACTTC
CATRGGGIYEQYF
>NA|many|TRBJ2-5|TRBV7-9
TGTGCCAGCAGGAACAGGGCGCAGGGGACCCAGTACTTC
CASRNRAQGTQYF
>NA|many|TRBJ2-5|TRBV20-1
TGCAGTGCTAGTCCGACCTCGTTAGGGCAGGGGCTCAGAGAGACCCAGTACTTC
CSASPTSLGQGLRETQYF
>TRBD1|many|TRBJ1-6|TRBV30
TGTGCCTGGTGTTCCGGGACAGGGGGCGGAGCACCCCTCCACTTT
CAWCSGTGGGAPLHF
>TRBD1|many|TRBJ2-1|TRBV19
TGTGCCAGTAGTATGGGGACAGCTTACAATGAGCAGTTCTTC
CASSMGTAYNEQFF
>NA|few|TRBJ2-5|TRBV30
TGTGCCTGGAGCCCCGGGATGTGGGAGACCCAGTACTTC
CAWSPGMWETQYF
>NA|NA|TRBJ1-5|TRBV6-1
TGTGCCAGCAGGAAGGGGTTCTCAAGCAATCAGCCCCAGCATTTT
CASRKGFSSNQPQHF
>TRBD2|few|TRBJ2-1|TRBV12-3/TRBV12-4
TGTGCCAGCAGTCGGACTAGCGGGAGCTTAACTGAGCAGTTCTTC
CASSRTSGSLTEQFF
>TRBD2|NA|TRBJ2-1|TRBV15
TGTGCCACCAGCAGGGCTCTAGCGGTTGGTGAGCAGTTCTTC
CATSRALAVGEQFF
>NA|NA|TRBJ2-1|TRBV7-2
TGTGCCAGCCGCTATCGTCGGGCCTACAATGAGCAGTTCTTC
CASRYRRAYNEQFF
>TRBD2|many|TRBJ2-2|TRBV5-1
TGCGCCAGCAGCGAACTAGCGGGAGAGGCCGGGGAGCTGTTTTTT
CASSELAGEAGELFF
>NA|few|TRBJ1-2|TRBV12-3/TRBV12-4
TGTGCCAGCAGTTTAGCGAAGGGGCTTGGCGACTATGGCTACACCTTC
CASSLAKGLGDYGYTF
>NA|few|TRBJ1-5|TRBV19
TGTGCCAGCCAAGGTGTACTGGGGGGACAGCCCCAGCATTTT
CASQGVLGGQPQHF
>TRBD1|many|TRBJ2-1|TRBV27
TGTGCCAGCAGTTTAGGGACAGGGGCTAGCGACAATCTGGGCAATGAGCAGTTCTTC
CASSLGTGASDNLGNEQFF
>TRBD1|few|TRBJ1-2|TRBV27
TGTGCCAGCAGTTTATCGTCCAGGGGGCCCCCCCTAGGCTACACCTTC
CASSLSSRGPPLGYTF
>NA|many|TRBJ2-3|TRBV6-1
TGTGCCAGCAGTCGCGACGGGACGAGAGATACGCAGTATTTT
CASSRDGTRDTQYF
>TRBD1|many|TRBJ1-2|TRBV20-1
TGCAGTGCTAGCGCAGGGGGGGATGGCTACACCTTC
CSASAGGDGYTF
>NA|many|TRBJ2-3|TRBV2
TGTGCCAGCACGGGTCCCCCCACAGATACGCAGTATTTT
CASTGPPTDTQYF
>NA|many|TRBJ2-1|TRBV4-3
TGCGCCAGCAGCCAAGATGGTGCAGGGAGCTCCTACAATGAGCAGTTCTTC
CASSQDGAGSSYNEQFF
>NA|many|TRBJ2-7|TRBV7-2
TGTGCCAGCAGCCTGGACTTCAGCTCCTACGAGCAGTACTTC
CASSLDFSSYEQYF
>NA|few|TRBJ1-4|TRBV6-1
TGTGCCAGCAGTCCCGAGTCGGCGGTCGGGTTTAATGAAAAACTGTTTTTT
CASSPESAVGFNEKLFF
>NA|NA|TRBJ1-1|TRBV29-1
TGCAGCGTTCGAGAAGGTGTCGGAGCTTTCTTT
CSVREGVGAFF
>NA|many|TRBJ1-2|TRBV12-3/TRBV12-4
TGTGCCAGCAGTTTTTTTCCACCGCGGGAGGACTATGGCTACACCTTC
CASSFFPPREDYGYTF
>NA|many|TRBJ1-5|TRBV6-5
TGTGCCAGCAGTTACACCGGGGACGGCAATCAGCCCCAGCATTTT
CASSYTGDGNQPQHF
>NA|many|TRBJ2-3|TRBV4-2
TGTGCCAGCAGCCTCGAGGGCGACACAGATACGCAGTATTTT
CASSLEGDTDTQYF
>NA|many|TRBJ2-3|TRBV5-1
TGCGCCAGCAAGGGGTCCGGCGCAGATACGCAGTATTTT
CASKGSGADTQYF
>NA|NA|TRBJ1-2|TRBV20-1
TGCAGTGCTAGGGAGAAGAACTATGGCTACACCTTC
CSAREKNYGYTF
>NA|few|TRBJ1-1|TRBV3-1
TGTGCCAGCAGCCAAGTGGGGGTCGGCACTGAAGCTTTCTTT
CASSQVGVGTEAFF
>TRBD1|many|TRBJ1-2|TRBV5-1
TGCGCCAGCAGCTCGGATCCGGGACAGAGGAACTATGGCTACACCTTC
CASSSDPGQRNYGYTF